Presented here are 32 T cell receptor beta chains from one specimen sequenced in a study of cytomegalovirus exposure and HLA in healthy donors. PCR involved 60 Vbeta and 13 Jbeta primers. Only in-frame clones appear in the TCRdb table, and some are missing; sequencing was by immunoSEQ multiplex PCR. Here the sample table reports around 51,000 clones. The source material was PBMCs. These receptors all come from a man in his forties in good health and CMV-seropositive.

This chain connects TRBV5-1 to TRBJ2-3, with a weak D call TRBD2 (5 bases). Trimming stripped 0 bases from V and 7 bases from J, with 15 bases between. Germline V gene data show CDR1 as SGHRS and CDR2 as YFSETQ. The CDR3 has 15 residues. The CDR3 protein is CASSLEASTVHTQYF. DNA of the CDR3: TGCGCCAGCAGCTTGGAGGCTAGCACCGTCCATACGCAGTATTTT.

The chain combines TRBV7-9 with TRBJ1-5; no clear D. CDR1 SEHNR and CDR2 FQNEAQ come from the germline V gene (reference sequence). This CDR3 is 11 amino acids long. V dropped 5 bases and J dropped 4 bases, with 3 bases sitting between them. CDR3 sequence (DNA): TGTGCCAGCAGCCTAAATCAGCCCCAGCATTTT. Protein: CASSLNQPQHF.

The V and J genes are TRBV6-1 and TRBJ1-5, with D hard to call. The CDR3 extends over 14 amino acids. Germline assignment: CDR1 MNHNS and CDR2 SASEGT. V lost 6 bases, J lost 0 bases, and 9 bases lay in between. As DNA, the CDR3 is TGTGCCAGCAGCCCAGTTGATAGCAATCAGCCCCAGCATTTT. This codes for CASSPVDSNQPQHF.

The rearrangement links TRBV7-9 to TRBJ2-7, with D perhaps matching TRBD2 (7 bases). The CDR3 runs to 16 residues. The germline V gene has CDR1 SEHNR and CDR2 FQNEAQ (reference sequence). With 5 bases removed from V and 6 bases from J, the gap between germline ends came to 23 bases. CDR3 bases: TGTGCCAGCAGCCCACGAGGGGGGGTCACATTCGGCGAGCAGTACTTC. Residues: CASSPRGGVTFGEQYF.

The rearrangement joins TRBV4-3 to TRBJ2-2, with TRBD2 as a possible D gene (5 bases). With 0 bases removed from V and 4 bases from J, the gap between germline ends came to 12 bases. Per the germline V gene, CDR1 is LGHNA and CDR2 is YSLEER. The CDR3 runs to 16 residues. In DNA, the CDR3 is TGCGCCAGCAGCCAAGAAGAGGCTAGCATCACCGGGGAGCTGTTTTTT. Translation gives CASSQEEASITGELFF.

The V gene is TRBV29-1, the J gene TRBJ1-1, with 8 nucleotides matching TRBD1. The CDR3 has 12 amino acids. Trimming at V came to 3 bases and at J to 11 bases, leaving 8 bases not matched to a gene. CDR1 SQVTM and CDR2 ANQGSEA come from the germline V gene. The CDR3 sequence is CSVEGGRGQAFF. The DNA of the CDR3 is TGCAGCGTTGAGGGAGGCAGGGGGCAGGCTTTCTTT.

This rearrangement joins TRBV2 to TRBJ1-5, with 8 bases fitting TRBD1. The V segment lost 3 bases and the J segment 2 bases; nucleotides outside the gene matches: 9. Germline loops: CDR1 SNHLY, CDR2 FYNNEI. The CDR3 totals 17 residues. The CDR3 sequence is CASSDGQGAWGNQPQHF. CDR3 coding DNA: TGTGCCAGCAGTGATGGGCAGGGGGCATGGGGCAATCAGCCCCAGCATTTT. The full variable domain, in which reference TRBV2 and TRBJ1-5 provide the parts outside the CDR3, is EPEVTQTPSHQVTQMGQEVILRCVPISNHLYFYWYRQILGQKVEFLVSFYNNEISEKSEIFDDQFSVERPDGSNFTLKIRSTKLEDSAMYFCASSDGQGAWGNQPQHFGDGTRLSIL.

The chain carries TRBV18 and TRBJ1-6, with 7 bases that match TRBD1. J was trimmed by 5 bases and V by 5 bases; bases with no gene match: 3. CDR3 length: 14 residues. In germline, CDR1 is KGHSH, CDR2 LQKENI. CDR3 bases: TGTGCCAGCTCAGGGACAGCGGATAATTCACCCCTCCACTTT. As protein: CASSGTADNSPLHF.

The rearrangement links TRBV28 to TRBJ2-1, with TRBD2 matching over 11 bases. Germline-derived CDR1 and CDR2 are MDHEN and SYDVKM. Trimming removed 2 bases from V and 9 bases from J; junction bases left unmatched: 3. This CDR3 is built from 14 residues. The CDR3 is CASSLLAGGGEQFF. The CDR3 coding sequence is TGTGCCAGCAGTTTACTAGCGGGAGGTGGTGAGCAGTTCTTC. The full variable domain, completed using reference TRBV28 and TRBJ2-1, is DVKVTQSSRYLVKRTGEKVFLECVQDMDHENMFWYRQDPGLGLRLIYFSYDVKMKEKGDIPEGYSVSREKKERFSLILESASTNQTSMYLCASSLLAGGGEQFFGPGTRLTVL.

The CDR3 here is CSVAGGAYNEQFF. The CDR3 bases are TGCAGCGTTGCAGGGGGCGCCTACAATGAGCAGTTCTTC. V and J are TRBV29-1 and TRBJ2-1; TRBD1 agrees at 8 bases. CDR1 is SQVTM, CDR2 ANQGSEA, per germline. The junction had 1 base not matched to a gene; V was cut back by 4 bases and J by 2 bases. The CDR3 spans 13 residues.

The chain joins TRBV18 to TRBJ2-5, with TRBD1 matching over 7 bases. With 3 bases clipped from V and 3 bases from J, the junction kept 7 bases outside the gene matches. The CDR3 is 15 residues long. Germline values: CDR1 KGHSH, CDR2 LQKENI. The CDR3 sequence is CASSPGQANEETQYF. CDR3 DNA: TGTGCCAGCTCACCTGGACAGGCTAACGAAGAGACCCAGTACTTC.

The chain recombines TRBV9 with TRBJ2-7; tentative D call: TRBD2 (7 bases). The germline V gene encodes CDR1 SGDLS and CDR2 YYNGEE. This CDR3 region has 15 residues. Trimming stripped 3 bases from V and 5 bases from J, with 18 bases between. The CDR3 DNA sequence: TGTGCCAGCAGCGGGCGGGGGCTAGCTTTCGACGAGCAGTACTTC. Its protein product is CASSGRGLAFDEQYF. Full variable domain (missing parts from reference TRBV9 and TRBJ2-7): DSGVTQTPKHLITATGQRVTLRCSPRSGDLSVYWYQQSLDQGLQFLIQYYNGEERAKGNILERFSAQQFPDLHSELNLSSLELGDSALYFCASSGRGLAFDEQYFGPGTRLTVT.

The chain employs TRBV7-2 and TRBJ2-2; no clear D. V shed 4 bases and J shed 6 bases, with 9 bases lying between them. Germline-derived CDR1 and CDR2 are SGHTA and FQGNSA. The CDR3 contains 13 residues. The DNA of the CDR3 is TGTGCCAGCAGCTCCTACCTCGCCGGGGAGCTGTTTTTT. Protein: CASSSYLAGELFF.

This rearrangement joins TRBV6-6 to TRBJ1-1, with D possibly being TRBD1 (6 bases). The CDR3 is 13 amino acids. The germline V and J ends were trimmed by 7 bases and 10 bases, with 19 bases remaining between them. The germline CDR1 and CDR2 sequences are MNHNY and SVGAGI (reference sequence). Here the CDR3 DNA reads TGTGCCAGCAACTATAGGGGGATGGAGGTAGCTTTCTTT. Translated: CASNYRGMEVAFF.

The chain recombines TRBV29-1 with TRBJ2-7; D is perhaps TRBD2 (5 bases). V was cut by 2 bases and J by 3 bases, with 14 bases left in between. CDR3 length: 14 residues. Germline CDR1 SQVTM, CDR2 ANQGSEA. The CDR3 region is CSVESGTSRYEQYF. The CDR3 region has the DNA TGCAGCGTTGAAAGCGGAACTTCTCGCTACGAGCAGTACTTC.

The CDR3 bases are TGTGCCAGCTCACTCGGAGAAAAGTATGGCTACACCTTC. This sequence encodes CASSLGEKYGYTF. J is TRBJ1-2 and V is TRBV18, with unresolved D. CDR1 is KGHSH, CDR2 LQKENI, per germline. There are 13 residues in the CDR3. Trimming cost V 4 bases and J 5 bases, with 11 bases left between them.

The chain has TRBV29-1 and TRBJ2-7, with 11 bases aligning to TRBD1. V shed 7 bases, J shed 5 bases, and the junction held 4 bases outside the gene matches. Germline CDR1 reads SQVTM; CDR2 reads ANQGSEA. CDR3 length: 12 residues. CDR3 in amino acids: CSAPGQGDEQYF. CDR3 DNA sequence: TGCAGCGCCCCGGGACAGGGGGACGAGCAGTACTTC.

The chain recombines TRBV11-2 with TRBJ1-2, with 7 bases fitting TRBD1. CDR3 size: 13 residues. CDR1 and CDR2 (germline): SGHAT, FQNNGV. The V segment lost 3 bases and the J segment 5 bases; nucleotides outside the gene matches: 3. CDR3 residues: CASSFAGGYGYTF. The DNA for the CDR3 is TGTGCCAGCAGCTTCGCAGGGGGTTATGGCTACACCTTC. The whole variable domain, remainder taken from reference TRBV11-2 and TRBJ1-2, is EAGVAQSPRYKIIEKRQSVAFWCNPISGHATLYWYQQILGQGPKLLIQFQNNGVVDDSQLPKDRFSAERLKGVDSTLKIQPAKLEDSAVYLCASSFAGGYGYTFGSGTRLTVV.

The chain recombines TRBV30 with TRBJ2-1, with D maybe TRBD1 (6 bases). The CDR3 sequence is 13 residues long. Trimming cost V 5 bases and J 3 bases, with 11 bases left between them. CDR1 GTSNPN and CDR2 SVGIG come from the germline V gene (reference sequence). CDR3 DNA: TGTGCCTGGTCAGGGGTCAACTACAATGAGCAGTTCTTC. This sequence encodes CAWSGVNYNEQFF.

The chain employs TRBV28 and TRBJ2-7, with TRBD2 matching over 10 bases. Trimming cost V 6 bases and J 2 bases; bases outside gene matches: 4. The germline CDR1 and CDR2 sequences are MDHEN and SYDVKM. The CDR3 spans 14 residues. The CDR3: CASRIAGGTYEQYF. CDR3 bases: TGTGCCAGCAGGATAGCGGGAGGAACCTACGAGCAGTACTTC.

The V and J genes are TRBV7-9 and TRBJ2-7; 7 bases align to TRBD1. CDR1 SEHNR and CDR2 FQNEAQ come from the germline V gene (reference sequence). The CDR3 sequence is 15 residues long. V lost 6 bases to trimming and J lost 4 bases; unmatched junction nucleotides: 12. CDR3 DNA: TGTGCCAGCAGTAGTGAGACAGGGTTAGTATACGAGCAGTACTTC. Its protein is CASSSETGLVYEQYF.

The chain carries TRBV18 and TRBJ2-5, with 9 bases that match TRBD2. There are 15 residues in the CDR3. V gave up 5 bases and J gave up 2 bases; unmatched junction bases: 6. Germline CDR1 and CDR2: KGHSH and LQKENI. CDR3 nucleotide sequence: TGTGCCAGCTCATCTCTAGCGGGGACTCAAGAGACCCAGTACTTC. This translates into CASSSLAGTQETQYF.

The chain uses TRBV7-9 and TRBJ1-1; 7 positions agree with TRBD1. Unmatched junction bases numbered 6, after V lost 3 bases and J lost 5 bases. The CDR3 has 14 amino acids. The germline V gene has CDR1 SEHNR and CDR2 FQNEAQ (reference sequence). This CDR3 reads CASSFYRGTTEAFF. The DNA of the CDR3 is TGTGCCAGCAGCTTTTACAGGGGAACAACTGAAGCTTTCTTT.

This sequence joins TRBV7-7 and TRBJ2-5, with a possible D match to TRBD1 (5 bases). Trimming took 2 bases from V and 3 from J, leaving 10 bases between them. CDR1 SSHAT and CDR2 FNYEAQ come from the germline V gene (reference sequence). This CDR3 comprises 14 residues. The DNA for the CDR3 is TGTGCCAGCAGCTTAAGTGTCAGGGAAGAGACCCAGTACTTC. Protein product: CASSLSVREETQYF.

This chain links TRBV2 with TRBJ1-5, with D maybe TRBD1 (5 bases). Germline CDR1 and CDR2: SNHLY and FYNNEI. CDR3 length equals 13 residues. V dropped 4 bases and J dropped 11 bases, with 15 bases sitting between them. CDR3 nucleotide sequence: TGTGCCAGCAGTGTAGATGGCCGGGGGACCCAGCATTTT. Its protein product is CASSVDGRGTQHF.

This chain connects TRBV7-3 to TRBJ1-1, with D hard to call. Trimming removed 5 bases from V and 1 base from J, with 14 bases in between. The CDR3 loop spans 15 amino acids. Germline CDR1 is SGHTA and CDR2 is FQGTGA. CDR3 DNA sequence: TGTGCCAGCAGCATCCAGAGGGAAGGGAACACTGAAGCTTTCTTT. It encodes CASSIQREGNTEAFF.

This chain connects TRBV27 to TRBJ2-5; TRBD2 matches at 10 bases. The germline gives CDR1 MNHEY, CDR2 SMNVEV (reference sequence). V was clipped by 5 bases and J by 3 bases; unmatched bases: 9. This CDR3 has 16 residues. CDR3 protein: CASSPGLALGEETQYF. The CDR3 coding sequence is TGTGCCAGCAGTCCGGGACTAGCGTTGGGGGAAGAGACCCAGTACTTC.

V is TRBV5-4 and J is TRBJ2-2; 8 bases are shared with TRBD1. This CDR3 is 15 amino acids long. V gave up 4 bases and J gave up 2 bases; unmatched junction bases: 4. Looked up from germline, CDR1 is SGHNT and CDR2 is YYREEE (reference sequence). The CDR3 region is CASSRQGINTGELFF. The CDR3 bases are TGTGCCAGCAGCCGACAGGGGATCAACACCGGGGAGCTGTTTTTT.

The genes are TRBV18 and TRBJ1-1, with D unclear. V lost 6 bases and J lost 0, with 8 bases in between. There are 13 residues in the CDR3. CDR1 is KGHSH and CDR2 is LQKENI in the germline V gene. This chain's CDR3 is CASSPEMNTEAFF. In nucleotides, the CDR3 is TGTGCCAGCTCCCCAGAGATGAACACTGAAGCTTTCTTT.

The V and J genes are TRBV6-5 and TRBJ1-1; D is unclear. There are 13 residues in the CDR3. Trimming left V 3 bases short and J 7 bases short, with 12 bases between. The germline V gene has CDR1 MNHEY and CDR2 SVGAGI. In DNA form, the CDR3 reads TGTGCCAGCAGTTATCCAACCGCTAATGAAGCTTTCTTT. The encoded protein is CASSYPTANEAFF.

This chain connects TRBV6-1 to TRBJ2-7; 9 bases match TRBD2. The CDR3 spans 15 residues. CDR1 MNHNS and CDR2 SASEGT come from the germline V gene. V gave up 3 bases and J gave up 2 bases; unmatched junction bases: 5. The CDR3 DNA reads as TGTGCCAGCAGTGAGGGGGGACTAGCACCCTACGAGCAGTACTTC. Translating it yields CASSEGGLAPYEQYF.

The V and J genes are TRBV9 and TRBJ2-2; a possible D gene is TRBD1 (5 bases). CDR3 size: 17 residues. The V gene's germline CDR1 is SGDLS and CDR2 YYNGEE. Trimming pared 2 bases from V and 7 bases from J, leaving 21 bases between. The CDR3 loop is CASSVLVQQVDGGELFF. The CDR3, as DNA: TGTGCCAGCAGCGTTCTCGTGCAACAGGTGGATGGCGGGGAGCTGTTTTTT.